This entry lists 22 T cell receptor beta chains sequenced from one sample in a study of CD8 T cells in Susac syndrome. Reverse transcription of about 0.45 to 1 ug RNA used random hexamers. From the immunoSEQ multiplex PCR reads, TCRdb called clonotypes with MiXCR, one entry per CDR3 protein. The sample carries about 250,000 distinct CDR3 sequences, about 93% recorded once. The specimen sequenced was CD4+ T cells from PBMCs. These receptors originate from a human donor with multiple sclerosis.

The CDR3 spells CASSSVRGNTEAFF. CDR3 in DNA: TGTGCCAGCAGTTCTGTGAGGGGCAACACTGAAGCTTTCTTT. The chain recombines TRBV6-6 with TRBJ1-1; D is perhaps TRBD1 (5 bases). CDR3 size: 14 residues. Deletions cut 4 bases from V and 2 bases from J, with 11 bases between. Germline loops: CDR1 MNHNY, CDR2 SVGAGI (reference sequence).

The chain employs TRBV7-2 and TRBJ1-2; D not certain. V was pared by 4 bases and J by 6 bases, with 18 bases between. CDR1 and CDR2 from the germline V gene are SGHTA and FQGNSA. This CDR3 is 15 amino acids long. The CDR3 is CASSSSGPRKDGYTF. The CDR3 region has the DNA TGTGCCAGCAGCTCATCGGGTCCGCGTAAAGATGGCTACACCTTC.

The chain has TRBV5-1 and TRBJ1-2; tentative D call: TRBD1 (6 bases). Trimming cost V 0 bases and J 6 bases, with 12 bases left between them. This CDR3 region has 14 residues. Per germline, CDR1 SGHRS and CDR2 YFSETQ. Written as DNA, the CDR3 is TGCGCCAGCAGCTTGGGACAGGCGATGGATGGCTACACCTTC. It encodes CASSLGQAMDGYTF. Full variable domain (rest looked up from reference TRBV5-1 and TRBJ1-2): KAGVTQTPRYLIKTRGQQVTLSCSPISGHRSVSWYQQTPGQGLQFLFEYFSETQRNKGNFPGRFSGRQFSNSRSEMNVSTLELGDSALYLCASSLGQAMDGYTFGSGTRLTVV.

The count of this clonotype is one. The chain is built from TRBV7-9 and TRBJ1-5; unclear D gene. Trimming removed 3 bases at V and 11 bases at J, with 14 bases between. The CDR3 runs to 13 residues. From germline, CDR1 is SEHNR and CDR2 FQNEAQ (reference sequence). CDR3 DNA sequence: TGTGCCAGCAGCTTCGACTCCTTTGGGTCCCAGCATTTT. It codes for CASSFDSFGSQHF.

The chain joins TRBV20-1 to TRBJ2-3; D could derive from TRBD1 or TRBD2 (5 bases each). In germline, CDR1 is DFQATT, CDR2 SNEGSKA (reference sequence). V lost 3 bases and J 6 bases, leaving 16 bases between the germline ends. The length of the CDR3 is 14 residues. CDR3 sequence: CSASGWGNRDTQYF. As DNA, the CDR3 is TGCAGTGCTAGTGGGTGGGGGAATAGGGATACGCAGTATTTT.

CDR3 DNA sequence: TGCGCCAGCAGCTTGGGGGGCCTCAGCTCCTACGAGCAGTACTTC. Protein: CASSLGGLSSYEQYF. This chain connects TRBV5-1 to TRBJ2-7; TRBD1 might be the D (5 bases). The CDR3 is 15 residues long. V gave up 0 bases and J gave up 0 bases, with 10 bases separating them. The germline V gene encodes CDR1 SGHRS and CDR2 YFSETQ.

The CDR3 nucleotides read TGTGCCATCAGACCGGACAGGGCGGGCGGGGAGCTGTTTTTT. Protein sequence: CAIRPDRAGGELFF. The rearrangement joins TRBV10-3 to TRBJ2-2; 8 positions match TRBD1. The germline V gene encodes CDR1 ENHRY and CDR2 SYGVKD. The CDR3 has 14 residues. The ends lost 6 bases at V and 7 bases at J; junction bases unmatched: 7.

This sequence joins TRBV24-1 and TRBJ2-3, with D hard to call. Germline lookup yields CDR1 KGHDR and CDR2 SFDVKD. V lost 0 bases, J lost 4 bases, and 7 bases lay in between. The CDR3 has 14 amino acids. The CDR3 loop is CATSDLYTADTQYF. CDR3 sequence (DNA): TGTGCCACCAGTGATTTGTATACAGCAGATACGCAGTATTTT.

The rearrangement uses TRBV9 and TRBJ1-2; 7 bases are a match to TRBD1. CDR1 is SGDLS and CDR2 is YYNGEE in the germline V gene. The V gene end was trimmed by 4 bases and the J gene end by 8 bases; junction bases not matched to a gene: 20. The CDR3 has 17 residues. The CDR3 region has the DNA TGTGCCAGCAGCTTAGGGGGCACTAACAGGGGAGTTGGAGGCTACACCTTC. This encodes CASSLGGTNRGVGGYTF.

CDR3: CASSIAGVQETQYF. The CDR3, as DNA: TGTGCCAGTAGTATTGCGGGCGTCCAAGAGACCCAGTACTTC. The chain has TRBV19 and TRBJ2-5; D is perhaps TRBD2 (5 bases). This CDR3 region has 14 residues. V lost 3 bases and J 1 base, leaving 9 bases between the germline ends. The germline CDR1 and CDR2 sequences are LNHDA and SQIVND (reference sequence).

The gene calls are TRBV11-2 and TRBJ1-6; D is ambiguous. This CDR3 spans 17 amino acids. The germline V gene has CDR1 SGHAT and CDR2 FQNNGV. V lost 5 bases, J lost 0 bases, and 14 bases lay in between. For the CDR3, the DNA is TGTGCCAGCAGCCTTTCCCGAAGCAGCTCCTATAATTCACCCCTCCACTTT. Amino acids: CASSLSRSSSYNSPLHF.

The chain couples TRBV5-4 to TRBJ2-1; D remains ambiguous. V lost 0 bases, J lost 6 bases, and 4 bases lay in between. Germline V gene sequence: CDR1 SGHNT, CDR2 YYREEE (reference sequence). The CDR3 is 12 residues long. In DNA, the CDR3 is TGTGCCAGCAGCTTGGAGTTCAATGAGCAGTTCTTC. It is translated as CASSLEFNEQFF.

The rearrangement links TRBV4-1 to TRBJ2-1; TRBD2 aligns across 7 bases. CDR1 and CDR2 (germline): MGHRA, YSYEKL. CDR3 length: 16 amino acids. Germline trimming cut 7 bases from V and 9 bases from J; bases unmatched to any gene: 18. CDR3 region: CASTPGGSFTYGEQFF. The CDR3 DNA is TGCGCCAGCACCCCGGGGGGTTCCTTTACTTACGGTGAGCAGTTCTTC.

The CDR3 sequence is CASQGQGTDTQYF. The CDR3 coding sequence is TGTGCCAGTCAAGGACAAGGCACAGATACGCAGTATTTT. The chain couples TRBV28 to TRBJ2-3, with D perhaps TRBD1 (5 bases). The CDR3 contains 13 residues. Germline lookup yields CDR1 MDHEN and CDR2 SYDVKM. V lost 9 bases and J 1 base, leaving 11 bases between the germline ends.

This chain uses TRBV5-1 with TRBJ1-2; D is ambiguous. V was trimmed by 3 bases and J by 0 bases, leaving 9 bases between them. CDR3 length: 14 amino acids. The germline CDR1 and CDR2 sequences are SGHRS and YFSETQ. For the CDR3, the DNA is TGCGCCAGCAGCTCGGACGGAGCTAACTATGGCTACACCTTC. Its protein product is CASSSDGANYGYTF. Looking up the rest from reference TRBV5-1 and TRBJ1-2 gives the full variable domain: KAGVTQTPRYLIKTRGQQVTLSCSPISGHRSVSWYQQTPGQGLQFLFEYFSETQRNKGNFPGRFSGRQFSNSRSEMNVSTLELGDSALYLCASSSDGANYGYTFGSGTRLTVV.

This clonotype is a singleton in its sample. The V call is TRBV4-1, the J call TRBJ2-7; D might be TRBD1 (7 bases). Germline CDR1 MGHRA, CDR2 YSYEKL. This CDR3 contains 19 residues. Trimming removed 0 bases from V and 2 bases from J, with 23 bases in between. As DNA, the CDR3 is TGCGCCAGCAGCCAAGATGGAGGGGTACAGGGGATCAGCGCCTACGAGCAGTACGTC. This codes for CASSQDGGVQGISAYEQYV.

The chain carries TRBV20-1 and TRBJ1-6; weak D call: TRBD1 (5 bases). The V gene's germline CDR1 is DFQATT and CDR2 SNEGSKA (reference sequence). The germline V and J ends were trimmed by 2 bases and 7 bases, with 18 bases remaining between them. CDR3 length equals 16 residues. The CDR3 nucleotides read TGCAGTGCTAGACCCACCGGGACCGTTCTCAATTCACCCCTCCACTTT. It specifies CSARPTGTVLNSPLHF.

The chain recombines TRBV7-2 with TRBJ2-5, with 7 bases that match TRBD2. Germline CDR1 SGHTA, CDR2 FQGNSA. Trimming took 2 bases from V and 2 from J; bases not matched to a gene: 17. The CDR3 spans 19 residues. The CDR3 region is CASSLKRWMGRERQETQYF. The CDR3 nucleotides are TGTGCCAGCAGCTTAAAGCGCTGGATGGGGCGGGAGCGGCAAGAGACCCAGTACTTC. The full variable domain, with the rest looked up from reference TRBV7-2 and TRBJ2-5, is GAGVSQSPSNKVTEKGKDVELRCDPISGHTALYWYRQSLGQGLEFLIYFQGNSAPDKSGLPSDRFSAERTGGSVSTLTIQRTQQEDSAVYLCASSLKRWMGRERQETQYFGPGTRLLVL.

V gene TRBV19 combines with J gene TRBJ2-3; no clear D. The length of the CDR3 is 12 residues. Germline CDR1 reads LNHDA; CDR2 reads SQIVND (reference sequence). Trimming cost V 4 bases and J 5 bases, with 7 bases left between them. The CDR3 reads CASSTGLDTQYF. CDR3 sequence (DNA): TGTGCCAGTAGTACCGGCTTAGATACGCAGTATTTT.

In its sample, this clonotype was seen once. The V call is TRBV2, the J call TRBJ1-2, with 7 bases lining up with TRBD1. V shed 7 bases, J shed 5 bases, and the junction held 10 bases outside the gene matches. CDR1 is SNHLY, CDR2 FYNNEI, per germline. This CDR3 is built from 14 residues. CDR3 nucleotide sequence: TGTGCCAGCACCCCAAGGGGGACAGTATATGGCTACACCTTC. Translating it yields CASTPRGTVYGYTF.

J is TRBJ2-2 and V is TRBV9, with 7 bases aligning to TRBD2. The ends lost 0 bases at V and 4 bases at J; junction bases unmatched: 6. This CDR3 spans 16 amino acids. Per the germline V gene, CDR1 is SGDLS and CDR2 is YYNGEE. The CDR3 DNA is TGTGCCAGCAGCGTAGAGCGGGGAGGCCTCACCGGGGAGCTGTTTTTT. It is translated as CASSVERGGLTGELFF.

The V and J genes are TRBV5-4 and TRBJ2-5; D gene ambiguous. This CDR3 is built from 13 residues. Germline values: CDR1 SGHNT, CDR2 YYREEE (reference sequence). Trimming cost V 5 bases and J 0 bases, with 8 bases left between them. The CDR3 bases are TGTGCCAGCAGGAAGGACCACCAAGAGACCCAGTACTTC. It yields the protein CASRKDHQETQYF.